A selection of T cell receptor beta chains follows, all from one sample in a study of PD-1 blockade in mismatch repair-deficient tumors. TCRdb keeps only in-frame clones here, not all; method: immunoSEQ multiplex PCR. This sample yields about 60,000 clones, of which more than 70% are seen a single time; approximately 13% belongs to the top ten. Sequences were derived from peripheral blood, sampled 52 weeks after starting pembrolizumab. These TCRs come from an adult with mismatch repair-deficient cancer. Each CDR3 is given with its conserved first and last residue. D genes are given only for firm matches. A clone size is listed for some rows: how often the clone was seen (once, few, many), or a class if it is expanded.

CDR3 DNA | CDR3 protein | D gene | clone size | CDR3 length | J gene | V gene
TGTGCCAGCAGCTTAGGTCTTTTCGGGCAATATACCGGGGAGCTGTTTTTT | CASSLGLFGQYTGELFF | . | . | 17 | TRBJ2-2 | TRBV11-3
TGTGCCAGCAGCGTAGGGATTGGGGACAGGGGGTTTGAGAACGAGCAGTACTTC | CASSVGIGDRGFENEQYF | TRBD1 | once | 18 | TRBJ2-7 | TRBV9
TGTGCCAGCAGTTATGCCCGAAACAATGAGCAGTTCTTC | CASSYARNNEQFF | . | . | 13 | TRBJ2-1 | TRBV6-5
TGTGCCAGCAGCTTAGAGATGTGGGGGGCGACGTCGTACGAGCAGTACTTC | CASSLEMWGATSYEQYF | . | . | 17 | TRBJ2-7 | TRBV7-8
TGTGCCAGCAGGCAACAGGGCACTGAAGCTTTCTTT | CASRQQGTEAFF | . | . | 12 | TRBJ1-1 | TRBV2
TGTGCCAGTAGTATGTTTGGCGGGAGTTTGACAGATACGCAGTATTTT | CASSMFGGSLTDTQYF | TRBD2 | . | 16 | TRBJ2-3 | TRBV19
TGTGCCAGTAGTATAAATAGCCTAGCGGGGAATGAGCAGTTCTTC | CASSINSLAGNEQFF | TRBD2 | . | 15 | TRBJ2-1 | TRBV19
TGCAGTCTTAGGACAGGGGGCTACACTGAAGCTTTCTTT | CSLRTGGYTEAFF | TRBD1 | . | 13 | TRBJ1-1 | TRBV29-1
TGTGCCAGCCAAAGGGGGGAGAGTTGGGTGAACACTGAAGCTTTCTTT | CASQRGESWVNTEAFF | . | . | 16 | TRBJ1-1 | TRBV25-1
TGTGCCAGCAGTCTACGGACAGGGACCCAGCCCCAGCATTTT | CASSLRTGTQPQHF | TRBD1 | . | 14 | TRBJ1-5 | TRBV28
TGTGCCAGCAGCTTAATTGGCGCACAGCCCCGCAACGAGCAGTACTTC | CASSLIGAQPRNEQYF | . | once | 16 | TRBJ2-7 | TRBV11-2
TGTGCCAGCAGCTTAATGTTAGCGGGCACCGGGGAGCTGTTTTTT | CASSLMLAGTGELFF | TRBD2 | . | 15 | TRBJ2-2 | TRBV7-6
TGTGCCAGCAGCTTGTCTCGGGCTAGCGGGAGATGGGATCAAGAGACCCAGTACTTC | CASSLSRASGRWDQETQYF | TRBD2 | . | 19 | TRBJ2-5 | TRBV5-4
TGCGCCAGCAGTGAGTCCCCAGGGGAAGCCTACGAGCAGTACTTC | CASSESPGEAYEQYF | . | . | 15 | TRBJ2-7 | TRBV10-1
TGTGCCAGCAGTTTCAATTGGGACAGCAACACCGGGGAGCTGTTTTTT | CASSFNWDSNTGELFF | TRBD1 | . | 16 | TRBJ2-2 | TRBV28
TGCGCCAGCAGCCAAGGCGGGGGGTGGAATGAGCAGTTCTTC | CASSQGGGWNEQFF | TRBD2 | . | 14 | TRBJ2-1 | TRBV4-3
TGCAGCGGCATAGGGGGGGGCGAGCAGTTCTTC | CSGIGGGEQFF | . | once | 11 | TRBJ2-1 | TRBV29-1
TGTGCCAGCAGTGCCCGGGAGGGAACAGATACGCAGTATTTT | CASSAREGTDTQYF | TRBD2 | . | 14 | TRBJ2-3 | TRBV2
TGTGCCAGCGGTGTACAGGGACTCGACTATGGCTACACCTTC | CASGVQGLDYGYTF | . | . | 14 | TRBJ1-2 | TRBV5-4
TGTGCCAGCAGTTACGGGGATAGCTCCTACGAGCAGTACTTC | CASSYGDSSYEQYF | . | . | 14 | TRBJ2-7 | TRBV6-6
TGTGCCAGACACTTAGCGGGACACCCGACGGGGACCCAGTACTTC | CARHLAGHPTGTQYF | TRBD2 | . | 15 | TRBJ2-5 | TRBV5-7
TGTGCCAGCAGCAAAAGACTGGACAGGAACTATGGCTACACCTTC | CASSKRLDRNYGYTF | TRBD1 | . | 15 | TRBJ1-2 | TRBV5-6
TGCGCCAGCAGCCAAGAACCGGGGAGGCCCTCGGAGCAGTACTTC | CASSQEPGRPSEQYF | . | . | 15 | TRBJ2-7 | TRBV4-1
TGTGCCAGCAGGGTGGGCGGGGAGCTGTTTTTT | CASRVGGELFF | . | . | 11 | TRBJ2-2 | TRBV2
TGTGCCAGCAGCTTAGATGGCGGGGCTGGGGCCAACGTCCTGACTTTC | CASSLDGGAGANVLTF | . | . | 16 | TRBJ2-6 | TRBV7-9
TGTGCCAGCAGCTTCCCGGGACAGAGCTACGAGCAGTACTTC | CASSFPGQSYEQYF | TRBD1 | . | 14 | TRBJ2-7 | TRBV5-5
TGTGCCAGCCGGGACCCAAGAAGCAATCAGCCCCAGCATTTT | CASRDPRSNQPQHF | . | . | 14 | TRBJ1-5 | TRBV28
TGTGCCATCAGCAACGGCGGTAGCTCCTACAATGAGCAGTTCTTC | CAISNGGSSYNEQFF | . | once | 15 | TRBJ2-1 | TRBV10-3
TGTGCCAGCAGCCCTGCTTCGGGGTATGCCCAAGAGACCCAGTACTTC | CASSPASGYAQETQYF | . | . | 16 | TRBJ2-5 | TRBV28
TGTGCCTGGAAAGGGGGCGCGACTGAAGCTTTCTTT | CAWKGGATEAFF | TRBD1 | . | 12 | TRBJ1-1 | TRBV30
TGTGCCTGGAGTCGGGACGGCAATAATGAAAAACTGTTTTTT | CAWSRDGNNEKLFF | . | few | 14 | TRBJ1-4 | TRBV30
TGTGCCAGTAGCCTTACTAGCACAGATACGCAGTATTTT | CASSLTSTDTQYF | . | . | 13 | TRBJ2-3 | TRBV19
TGCGCCAGCAGCCCCGGATCCGAGGCGCGGATGATCTACGAGCAGTACTTC | CASSPGSEARMIYEQYF | . | . | 17 | TRBJ2-7 | TRBV5-1
TGCGCCAGCAGCTTGGACCGCCACACAGATACGCAGTATTTT | CASSLDRHTDTQYF | . | few | 14 | TRBJ2-3 | TRBV5-1
TGTGCCAGCAGCCCTCTAGGTCATCGCGAAGCTTTCTTT | CASSPLGHREAFF | . | . | 13 | TRBJ1-1 | TRBV7-9
TGTGCCAGCAGTCGGACGACTAGCGTTAACACCGGGGAGCTGTTTTTT | CASSRTTSVNTGELFF | TRBD2 | . | 16 | TRBJ2-2 | TRBV6-6
TGTGCCAGCAGCTCCGGGGACCCCTCCTACGAGCAGTACTTC | CASSSGDPSYEQYF | . | once | 14 | TRBJ2-7 | TRBV11-2
TGTGCCAGCACCAAGGGGGCCCATCAGCCCCAGCATTTT | CASTKGAHQPQHF | TRBD1 | . | 13 | TRBJ1-5 | TRBV27
TGTGCCACCAGCAGACCAAATTTGGGGATTTACAATGAGCAGTTCTTC | CATSRPNLGIYNEQFF | . | . | 16 | TRBJ2-1 | TRBV15
TGTGCCAGCAGCTCCCTCTCCTACAATGAGCAGTTCTTC | CASSSLSYNEQFF | . | once | 13 | TRBJ2-1 | TRBV5-5
TGTGCCAGTAGCTTCTCTGGGGCCAACGTCCTGACTTTC | CASSFSGANVLTF | . | . | 13 | TRBJ2-6 | TRBV19
TGTGCCAGCAGCACCTCAGGGGCAGGGCAGTTCTTC | CASSTSGAGQFF | . | . | 12 | TRBJ2-1 | TRBV11-3
TGTGCCAGCAGTTTAGTCACCGGGGAGCTGTTTTTT | CASSLVTGELFF | . | . | 12 | TRBJ2-2 | TRBV28
TGTGCCAGCAGCGACAATGAGCAGTTCTTC | CASSDNEQFF | . | . | 10 | TRBJ2-1 | TRBV28
TGTGCCAGCAGCTCCGCAGGTCTCGATAGGTATGGCTACACCTTC | CASSSAGLDRYGYTF | . | . | 15 | TRBJ1-2 | TRBV5-6
TGTGCCAGCAGCCCCCGGGACCATCACACCGGGGAGCTGTTTTTT | CASSPRDHHTGELFF | . | . | 15 | TRBJ2-2 | TRBV7-9
TGTGCCAGCAGTGATTCTGTCGTTAGGGGACAGGGGGTCGCCTACGAGCAGTACTTC | CASSDSVVRGQGVAYEQYF | TRBD1 | . | 19 | TRBJ2-7 | TRBV2
TGTGCCAGCAGCTTATACGGGGGGAGACCCGGGGAGCTGTTTTTT | CASSLYGGRPGELFF | TRBD2 | . | 15 | TRBJ2-2 | TRBV11-3
TGTGCCAGCAGCATGACCCCGGCGGGTATTCAGCCCCAGCATTTT | CASSMTPAGIQPQHF | . | . | 15 | TRBJ1-5 | TRBV6-6
TGTGCCTGGAGTGTGCCCCCCAAGAACACTGAAGCTTTCTTT | CAWSVPPKNTEAFF | . | . | 14 | TRBJ1-1 | TRBV30
TGTGCCAGCAGCCTTGAGGGGTCCACTTACAATGAGCAGTTCTTC | CASSLEGSTYNEQFF | . | once | 15 | TRBJ2-1 | TRBV6-5
TGTGCCAGCAGCATCCGACTAGCGGGAGCCACCGGGGAGCTGTTTTTT | CASSIRLAGATGELFF | TRBD2 | . | 16 | TRBJ2-2 | TRBV7-8
TGTGCCAGCGCCGAGGGAGCGTTCTCGAGGGACACCATATATTTT | CASAEGAFSRDTIYF | . | . | 15 | TRBJ1-3 | TRBV6-1
TGCGCCAGCAGCGGGGGACAGGGGAACGAGCAGTACTTC | CASSGGQGNEQYF | TRBD1 | . | 13 | TRBJ2-7 | TRBV5-1
TGCGCCAGCAGTGGAGGTTTAGCGGGGAACCAAGAGACCCAGTACTTC | CASSGGLAGNQETQYF | TRBD2 | . | 16 | TRBJ2-5 | TRBV10-1
TGTGCCAGCAGCTTAGGGCAAAACACAGATACGCAGTATTTT | CASSLGQNTDTQYF | . | . | 14 | TRBJ2-3 | TRBV5-4
TGCGCCAGCAGCCAACTCGAAGGACAAGCCTCTGGCTACACCTTC | CASSQLEGQASGYTF | . | . | 15 | TRBJ1-2 | TRBV4-3
TGCGCCAGCAGCTTGGGGACGGCATCCTACGAGCAGTACTTC | CASSLGTASYEQYF | . | . | 14 | TRBJ2-7 | TRBV5-1
TGTGCCAGCAGCTTTCAGGGGGCGGTAGGAACTGAAGCTTTCTTT | CASSFQGAVGTEAFF | TRBD1 | . | 15 | TRBJ1-1 | TRBV11-2